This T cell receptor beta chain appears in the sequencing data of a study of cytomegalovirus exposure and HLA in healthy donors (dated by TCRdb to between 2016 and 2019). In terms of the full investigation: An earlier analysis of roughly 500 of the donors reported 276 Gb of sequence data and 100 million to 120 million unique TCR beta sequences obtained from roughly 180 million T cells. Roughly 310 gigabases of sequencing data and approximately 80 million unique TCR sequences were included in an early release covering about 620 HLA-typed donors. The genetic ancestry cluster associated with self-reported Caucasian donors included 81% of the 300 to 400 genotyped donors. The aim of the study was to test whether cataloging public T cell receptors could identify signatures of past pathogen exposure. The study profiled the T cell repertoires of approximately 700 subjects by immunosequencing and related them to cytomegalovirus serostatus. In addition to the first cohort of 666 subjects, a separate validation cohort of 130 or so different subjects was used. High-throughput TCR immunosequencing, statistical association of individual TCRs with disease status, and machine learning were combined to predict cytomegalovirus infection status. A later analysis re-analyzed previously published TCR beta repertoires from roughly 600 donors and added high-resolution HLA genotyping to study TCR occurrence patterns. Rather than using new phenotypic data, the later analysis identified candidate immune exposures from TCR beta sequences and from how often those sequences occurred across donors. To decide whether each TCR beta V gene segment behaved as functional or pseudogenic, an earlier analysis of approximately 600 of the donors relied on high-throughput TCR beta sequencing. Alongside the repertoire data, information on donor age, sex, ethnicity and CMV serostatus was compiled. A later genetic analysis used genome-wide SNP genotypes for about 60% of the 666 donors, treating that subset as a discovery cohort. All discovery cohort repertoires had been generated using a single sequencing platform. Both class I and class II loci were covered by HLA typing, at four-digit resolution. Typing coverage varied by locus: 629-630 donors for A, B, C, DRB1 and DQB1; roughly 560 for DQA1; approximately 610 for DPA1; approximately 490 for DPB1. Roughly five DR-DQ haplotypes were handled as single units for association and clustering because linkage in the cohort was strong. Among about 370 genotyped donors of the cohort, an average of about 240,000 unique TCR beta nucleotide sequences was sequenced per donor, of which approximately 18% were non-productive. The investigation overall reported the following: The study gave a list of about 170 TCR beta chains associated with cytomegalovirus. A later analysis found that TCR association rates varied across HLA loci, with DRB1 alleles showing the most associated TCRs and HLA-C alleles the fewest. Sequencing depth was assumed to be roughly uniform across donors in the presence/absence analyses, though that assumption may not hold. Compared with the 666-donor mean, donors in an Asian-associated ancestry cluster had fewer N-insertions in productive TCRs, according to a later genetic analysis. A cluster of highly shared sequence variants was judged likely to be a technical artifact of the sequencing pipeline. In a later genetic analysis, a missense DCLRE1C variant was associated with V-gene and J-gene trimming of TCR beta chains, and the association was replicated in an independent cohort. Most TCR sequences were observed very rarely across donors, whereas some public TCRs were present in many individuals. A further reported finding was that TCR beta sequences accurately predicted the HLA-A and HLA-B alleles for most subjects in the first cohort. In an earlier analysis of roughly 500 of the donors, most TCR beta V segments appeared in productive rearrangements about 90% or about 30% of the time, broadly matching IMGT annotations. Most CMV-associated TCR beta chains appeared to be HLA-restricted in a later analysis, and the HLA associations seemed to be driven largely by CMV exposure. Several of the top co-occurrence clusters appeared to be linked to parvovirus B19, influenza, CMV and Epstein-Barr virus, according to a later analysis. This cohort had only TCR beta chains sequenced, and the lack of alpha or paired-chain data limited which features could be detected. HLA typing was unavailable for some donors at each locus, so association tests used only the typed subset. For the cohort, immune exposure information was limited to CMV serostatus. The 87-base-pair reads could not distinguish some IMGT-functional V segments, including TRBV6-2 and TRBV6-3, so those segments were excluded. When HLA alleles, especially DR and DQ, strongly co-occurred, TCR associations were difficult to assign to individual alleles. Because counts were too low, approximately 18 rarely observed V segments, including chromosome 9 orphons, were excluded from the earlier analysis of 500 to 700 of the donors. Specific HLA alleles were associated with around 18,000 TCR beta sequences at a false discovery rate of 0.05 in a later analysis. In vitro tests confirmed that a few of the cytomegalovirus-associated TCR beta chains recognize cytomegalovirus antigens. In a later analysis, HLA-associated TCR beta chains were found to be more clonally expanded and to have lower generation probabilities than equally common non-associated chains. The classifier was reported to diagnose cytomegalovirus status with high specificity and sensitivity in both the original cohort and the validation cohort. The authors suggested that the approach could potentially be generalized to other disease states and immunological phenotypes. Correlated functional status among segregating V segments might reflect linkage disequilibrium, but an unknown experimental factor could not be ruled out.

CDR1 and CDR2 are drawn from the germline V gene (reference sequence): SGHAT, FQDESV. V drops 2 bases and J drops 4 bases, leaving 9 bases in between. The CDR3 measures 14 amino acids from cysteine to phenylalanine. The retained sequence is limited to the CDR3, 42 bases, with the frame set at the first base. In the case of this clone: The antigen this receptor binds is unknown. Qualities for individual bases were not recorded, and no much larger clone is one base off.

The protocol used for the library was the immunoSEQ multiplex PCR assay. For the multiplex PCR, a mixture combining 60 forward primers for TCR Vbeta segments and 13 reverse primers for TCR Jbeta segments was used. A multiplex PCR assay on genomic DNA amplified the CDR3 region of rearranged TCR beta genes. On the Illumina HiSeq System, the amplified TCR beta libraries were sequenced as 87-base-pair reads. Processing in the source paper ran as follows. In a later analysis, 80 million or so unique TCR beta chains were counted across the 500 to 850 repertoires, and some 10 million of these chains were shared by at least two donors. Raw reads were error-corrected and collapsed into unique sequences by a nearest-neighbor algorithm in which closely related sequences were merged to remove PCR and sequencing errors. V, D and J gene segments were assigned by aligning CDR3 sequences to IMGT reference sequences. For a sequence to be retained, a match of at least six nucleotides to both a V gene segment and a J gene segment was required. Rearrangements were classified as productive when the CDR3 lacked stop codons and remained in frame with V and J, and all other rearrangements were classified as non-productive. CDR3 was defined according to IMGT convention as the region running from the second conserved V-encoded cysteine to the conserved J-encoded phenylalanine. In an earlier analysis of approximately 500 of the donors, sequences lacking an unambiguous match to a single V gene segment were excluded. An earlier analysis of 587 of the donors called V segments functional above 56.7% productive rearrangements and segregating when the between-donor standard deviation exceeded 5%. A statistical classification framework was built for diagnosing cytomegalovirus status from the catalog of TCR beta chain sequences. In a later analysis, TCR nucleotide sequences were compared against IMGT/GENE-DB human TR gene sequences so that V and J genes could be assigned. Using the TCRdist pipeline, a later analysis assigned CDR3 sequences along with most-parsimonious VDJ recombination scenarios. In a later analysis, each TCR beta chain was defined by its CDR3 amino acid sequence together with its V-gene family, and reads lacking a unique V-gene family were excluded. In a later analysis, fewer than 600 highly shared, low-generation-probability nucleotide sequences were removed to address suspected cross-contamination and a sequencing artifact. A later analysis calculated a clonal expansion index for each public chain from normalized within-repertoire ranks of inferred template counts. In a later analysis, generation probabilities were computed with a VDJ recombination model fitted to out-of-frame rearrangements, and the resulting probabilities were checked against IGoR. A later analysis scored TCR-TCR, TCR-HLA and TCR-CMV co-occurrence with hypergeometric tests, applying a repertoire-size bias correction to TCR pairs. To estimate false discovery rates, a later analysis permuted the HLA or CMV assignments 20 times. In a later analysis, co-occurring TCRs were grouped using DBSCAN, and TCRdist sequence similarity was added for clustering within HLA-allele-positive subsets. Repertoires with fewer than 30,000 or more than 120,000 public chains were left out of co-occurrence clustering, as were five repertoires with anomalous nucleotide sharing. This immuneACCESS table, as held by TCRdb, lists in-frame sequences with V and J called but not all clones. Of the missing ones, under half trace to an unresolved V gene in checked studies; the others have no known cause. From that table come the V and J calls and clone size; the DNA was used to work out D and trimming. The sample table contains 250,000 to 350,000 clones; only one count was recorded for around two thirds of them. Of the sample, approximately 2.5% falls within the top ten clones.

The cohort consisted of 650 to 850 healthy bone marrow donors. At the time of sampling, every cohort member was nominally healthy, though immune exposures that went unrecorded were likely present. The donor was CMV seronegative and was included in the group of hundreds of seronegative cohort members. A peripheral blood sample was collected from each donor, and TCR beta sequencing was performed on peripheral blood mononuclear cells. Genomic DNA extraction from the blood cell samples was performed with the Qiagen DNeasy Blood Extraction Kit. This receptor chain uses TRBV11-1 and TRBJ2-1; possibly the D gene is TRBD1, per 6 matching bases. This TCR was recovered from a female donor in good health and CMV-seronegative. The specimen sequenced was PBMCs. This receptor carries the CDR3 CASSLLRGYNEQFF. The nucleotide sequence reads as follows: TGTGCCAGCAGCTTACTGAGGGGGTACAATGAGCAGTTCTTC.